The next 19 T cell receptor beta chains were all read from a single sample in a study of blood T cell repertoires in COVID-19. Profiling relied on immunoSEQ multiplex PCR, and the TCRdb table lists in-frame clones only, not all of them. The sample lists about 340,000 clones; 85% to 90% were seen once. The sample comprised peripheral blood. The receptors shown here come from a woman aged 45-59 years with COVID-19, enrolled during active disease.

The chain combines TRBV7-2 with TRBJ1-5, with 7 bases lining up with TRBD1. V trimming: 1 base; J trimming: 7 bases; junction bases outside the gene matches: 4. The CDR3 spans 14 residues. From germline, CDR1 is SGHTA and CDR2 FQGNSA. CDR3 in amino acids: CASSLGTGTQPQHF. DNA of the CDR3: TGTGCCAGCAGCTTAGGGACAGGCACCCAGCCCCAGCATTTT.

This sequence joins TRBV6-1 and TRBJ1-1; TRBD1 matches 10 bases. V lost 0 bases and J lost 5; bases outside the gene matches: 18. Germline V gene lookup returns CDR1 MNHNS and CDR2 SASEGT. The CDR3 totals 20 residues. In DNA form, the CDR3 reads TGTGCCAGCAGTGAAGCGCTTCTAAGGGGGACAGGGGAATTTGGGACTGAAGCTTTCTTT. It is translated as CASSEALLRGTGEFGTEAFF.

The V and J genes are TRBV9 and TRBJ2-3; the match to TRBD2 covers 12 bases. V dropped 4 bases and J dropped 3; count of bases not matched to a gene: 3. Germline V gene sequence: CDR1 SGDLS, CDR2 YYNGEE. CDR3 size: 15 residues. CDR3 sequence (DNA): TGTGCCAGCAGCCAGACTAGCGGGAGTACAGATACGCAGTATTTT. The encoded protein is CASSQTSGSTDTQYF.

V and J are TRBV18 and TRBJ1-2; 9 bases align to TRBD1. Germline V CDR1 and CDR2: KGHSH, LQKENI. Germline trimming cut 1 base from V and 8 bases from J; bases unmatched to any gene: 14. The CDR3 runs to 17 residues. CDR3 in DNA: TGTGCCAGCTCACCACGAAGGACAGGGGATGGATTGATCGGCTACACCTTC. As protein: CASSPRRTGDGLIGYTF.

This clone was seen a single time. The rearrangement uses TRBV19 and TRBJ2-2; D remains unclear. CDR1 is LNHDA, CDR2 SQIVND, per germline (reference sequence). The CDR3 extends over 15 amino acids. The ends were cut back, 7 bases at V and 2 bases at J, with 14 bases in the middle. The CDR3: CASNEPITNTGELFF. The CDR3 DNA follows: TGTGCCAGTAATGAGCCGATTACCAACACCGGGGAGCTGTTTTTT.

The sample holds a few counts of this clone. The chain's CDR3 is CASSIGAGLTEKQYF. The CDR3 DNA is TGTGCCAGTAGTATAGGGGCGGGTCTAACAGAGAAGCAGTACTTC. The chain carries TRBV19 and TRBJ2-7; possible D gene TRBD2, 5 bases. This CDR3 comprises 15 residues. The V gene's germline CDR1 is LNHDA and CDR2 SQIVND (reference sequence). The ends were cut back, 1 base at V and 8 bases at J, with 18 bases in the middle.

The chain uses TRBV5-1 and TRBJ2-5; D call uncertain. This CDR3 comprises 14 residues. In germline, CDR1 is SGHRS, CDR2 YFSETQ. Trimming shortened V by 1 base and J by 2 bases, and 9 bases separated the two germline ends. CDR3 residues: CASSLWRSQETQYF. The CDR3 nucleotides are TGCGCCAGCAGCTTGTGGCGGTCACAAGAGACCCAGTACTTC. The whole variable domain, filled in from reference TRBV5-1 and TRBJ2-5, reads KAGVTQTPRYLIKTRGQQVTLSCSPISGHRSVSWYQQTPGQGLQFLFEYFSETQRNKGNFPGRFSGRQFSNSRSEMNVSTLELGDSALYLCASSLWRSQETQYFGPGTRLLVL.

The chain combines TRBV19 with TRBJ1-2; the D gene is possibly TRBD1 (6 bases). The CDR3 runs 14 residues. Trimming cost V 6 bases and J 3 bases, with 14 bases left between them. Germline CDR1 and CDR2: LNHDA and SQIVND (reference sequence). CDR3 protein: CASRSGGQDYGYTF. The CDR3 DNA is TGTGCCAGTAGAAGCGGGGGGCAAGACTATGGCTACACCTTC.

This clone came up once. The chain has TRBV18 and TRBJ1-2, with unresolved D. Germline CDR1 is KGHSH and CDR2 is LQKENI. V lost 0 bases, J lost 1 base, and 3 bases lay in between. This CDR3 region has 13 residues. CDR3 loop: CASSPPSNYGYTF. CDR3 sequence (DNA): TGTGCCAGCTCACCACCCAGTAACTATGGCTACACCTTC.

The genes are TRBV5-1 and TRBJ2-7, with 10 bases that match TRBD1. The germline V gene encodes CDR1 SGHRS and CDR2 YFSETQ. The CDR3 contains 15 residues. J gave up 5 bases and V 4 bases, and 9 bases lay outside the gene matches. CDR3 loop: CASSTRTGGHNEQYF. The CDR3 DNA follows: TGCGCCAGCAGCACCCGGACAGGGGGTCACAACGAGCAGTACTTC. Using reference TRBV5-1 and TRBJ2-7 for the parts outside the CDR3, the full variable domain is KAGVTQTPRYLIKTRGQQVTLSCSPISGHRSVSWYQQTPGQGLQFLFEYFSETQRNKGNFPGRFSGRQFSNSRSEMNVSTLELGDSALYLCASSTRTGGHNEQYFGPGTRLTVT.

This sequence joins TRBV18 and TRBJ2-1; 9 nucleotides match TRBD2. The CDR3 has 16 residues. Looked up from germline, CDR1 is KGHSH and CDR2 is LQKENI. V shed 3 bases and J 3 bases; nucleotides not matched to a gene: 6. The CDR3 DNA sequence: TGTGCCAGCTCACCTTTTTTAGCGGGAGTCTACAATGAGCAGTTCTTC. It is translated as CASSPFLAGVYNEQFF.

The CDR3 is CAWSVFLREKLFF. The CDR3 DNA is TGTGCCTGGAGTGTATTTTTGAGGGAAAAACTGTTTTTT. The chain employs TRBV30 and TRBJ1-4; D ambiguous. The V and J ends lost 0 bases and 8 bases respectively, with 10 bases between them. Looked up from germline, CDR1 is GTSNPN and CDR2 is SVGIG (reference sequence). This CDR3 is built from 13 residues.

The J gene is TRBJ2-1, the V gene TRBV24-1; 9 nucleotides line up with TRBD2. The trim removed 2 bases at V and 7 bases at J, leaving 8 bases unmatched. The CDR3 spans 16 residues. Germline V gives CDR1 KGHDR, CDR2 SFDVKD. The CDR3 bases are TGTGCCACCAGTGATTCTGACGGGCGGGAGGGGAATGAGCAGTTCTTC. Protein sequence: CATSDSDGREGNEQFF.

The chain recombines TRBV25-1 with TRBJ1-3, with D possibly being TRBD1 (5 bases). Germline-derived CDR1 and CDR2 are MGHDK and SYGVNS. This CDR3 is built from 15 residues. V was cut by 4 bases and J by 3 bases, with 13 bases left in between. CDR3 coding DNA: TGTGCCAGCAGTGCGACAGTGGATCGTGGAAACACCATATATTTT. Translating it yields CASSATVDRGNTIYF. Using reference TRBV25-1 and TRBJ1-3 for the parts outside the CDR3, the full variable domain is EADIYQTPRYLVIGTGKKITLECSQTMGHDKMYWYQQDPGMELHLIHYSYGVNSTEKGDLSSESTVSRIRTEHFPLTLESARPSHTSQYLCASSATVDRGNTIYFGEGSWLTVV.

This sequence joins TRBV24-1 and TRBJ2-3; 9 bases fit TRBD2. Germline V gene lookup returns CDR1 KGHDR and CDR2 SFDVKD. V lost 2 bases, J lost 5 bases, and 4 bases stayed unmatched. CDR3 length equals 15 residues. DNA for the CDR3: TGTGCCACCAGTGATTCGCCTAGCGGGAAAGATACGCAGTATTTT. Translated, it gives CATSDSPSGKDTQYF.

This chain joins TRBV29-1 and TRBJ1-1, with unresolved D. This CDR3 comprises 13 residues. The germline V and J ends were trimmed by 1 base and 0 bases, with 6 bases remaining between them. Germline loops: CDR1 SQVTM, CDR2 ANQGSEA. The CDR3 protein is CSVEVPMNTEAFF. The DNA of the CDR3 is TGCAGCGTTGAAGTCCCCATGAACACTGAAGCTTTCTTT.

The chain has TRBV18 and TRBJ2-2; D might be TRBD1 (6 bases). This CDR3 has 15 residues. The ends were cut back, 6 bases at V and 3 bases at J, with 14 bases in the middle. Germline V gene sequence: CDR1 KGHSH, CDR2 LQKENI. CDR3 residues: CASSRGSADTGELFF. CDR3 bases: TGTGCCAGCTCCAGGGGTTCGGCGGACACCGGGGAGCTGTTTTTT.

V is TRBV6-6 and J is TRBJ1-5; no firm D call. The germline gives CDR1 MNHNY, CDR2 SVGAGI (reference sequence). The length of the CDR3 is 15 residues. Trimming cost V 7 bases and J 0 bases, with 13 bases left between them. The DNA of the CDR3 is TGTGCCAGCACAGATGCAGGTTATAGCAATCAGCCCCAGCATTTT. Protein product: CASTDAGYSNQPQHF.

The chain combines TRBV2 with TRBJ1-1; D remains unclear. Trimming took 7 bases from V and 1 from J, leaving 16 bases between them. This CDR3 contains 15 residues. Germline CDR1 SNHLY, CDR2 FYNNEI. CDR3 coding DNA: TGTGCCAGCATCTCAAACGGACTGAGGAACACTGAAGCTTTCTTT. This encodes CASISNGLRNTEAFF.